Below, one T cell receptor beta chain is given with its context. V lost 5 bases, J lost 0 bases, and 17 bases lay in between. This CDR3 is 17 amino acids long. Germline V gives CDR1 LNHDA, CDR2 SQIVND (reference sequence). Some clones are missing from TCRdb's copy, which holds only in-frame ones; the method was immunoSEQ multiplex PCR. The sample lists about 370,000 clones, 75% to 90% occurring once. This entry belongs to a study of blood T cell repertoires in COVID-19. The material sequenced was PBMCs or T cells enriched from blood (not recorded which). This receptor was taken from a young man who had recovered from COVID-19. The chain uses TRBV19 and TRBJ2-1, with D possibly TRBD1 on 5 matching bases. This chain's CDR3 is CASSLQDNDFSYNEQFF. CDR3 DNA: TGTGCCAGTAGTCTCCAGGACAATGATTTCTCCTACAATGAGCAGTTCTTC.